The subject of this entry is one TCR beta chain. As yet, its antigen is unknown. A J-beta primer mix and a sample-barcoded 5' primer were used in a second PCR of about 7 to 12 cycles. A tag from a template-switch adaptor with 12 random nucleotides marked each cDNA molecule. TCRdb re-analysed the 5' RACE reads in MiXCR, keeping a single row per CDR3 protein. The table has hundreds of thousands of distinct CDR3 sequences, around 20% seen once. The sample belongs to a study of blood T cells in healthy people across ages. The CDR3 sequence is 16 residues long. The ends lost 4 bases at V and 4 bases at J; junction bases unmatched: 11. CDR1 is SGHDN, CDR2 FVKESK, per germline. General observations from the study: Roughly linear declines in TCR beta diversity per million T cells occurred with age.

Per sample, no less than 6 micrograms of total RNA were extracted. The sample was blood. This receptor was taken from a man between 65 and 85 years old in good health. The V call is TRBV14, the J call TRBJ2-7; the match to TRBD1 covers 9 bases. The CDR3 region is CASSPPAGTGSYEQYF. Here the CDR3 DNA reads TGTGCCAGCAGCCCCCCGGCAGGGACAGGGAGTTACGAGCAGTACTTC. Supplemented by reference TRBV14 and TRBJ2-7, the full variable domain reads EAGVTQFPSHSVIEKGQTVTLRCDPISGHDNLYWYRRVMGKEIKFLLHFVKESKQDESGMPNNRFLAERTGGTYSTLKVQPAELEDSGVYFCASSPPAGTGSYEQYFGPGTRLTVT.